This T cell receptor beta chain was found in a study of blood T cell repertoires in COVID-19. TCRdb's copy holds only in-frame clones and misses some; the assay was immunoSEQ multiplex PCR. The sample consists of roughly 430,000 clones, 88% of them appearing once. Germline CDR1 and CDR2: SQVTM and ANQGSEA. The length of the CDR3 is 12 residues. V gave up 6 bases and J gave up 10 bases; unmatched junction bases: 8. The source is a woman aged 40 to 50 with acute COVID-19. This sequence joins TRBV29-1 and TRBJ2-1, with 8 bases lining up with TRBD1. The sample taken for sequencing was PBMCs or T cells enriched from blood (not recorded which). DNA of the CDR3: TGCAGCGTGCATATGACAGGGGACGAGCAGTTCTTC. Protein sequence: CSVHMTGDEQFF.